These 27 T cell receptor beta chains were sequenced from one sample in a study of cytomegalovirus exposure and HLA in healthy donors. The repertoire was sequenced with immunoSEQ multiplex PCR; TCRdb's copy has only in-frame clones and lacks some. The sample includes approximately 100,000 clones, 93% of them seen just once. The sequencing sample was made of PBMCs. Receptors were obtained from a woman aged 30 to 39 in good health and CMV-seropositive.

V gene TRBV19 combines with J gene TRBJ1-3, with no clear D. V lost 10 bases to trimming and J lost 3 bases, with 10 bases between them. CDR3 length: 12 residues. Germline V gene sequence: CDR1 LNHDA, CDR2 SQIVND (reference sequence). The DNA for the CDR3 is TGTGCCACCCTTTCCTTTGGAAACACCATATATTTT. Translating it yields CATLSFGNTIYF. The variable domain in full, with the rest retrieved from reference TRBV19 and TRBJ1-3, is DGGITQSPKYLFRKEGQNVTLSCEQNLNHDAMYWYRQDPGQGLRLIYYSQIVNDFQKGDIAEGYSVSREKKESFPLTVTSAQKNPTAFYLCATLSFGNTIYFGEGSWLTVV.

V is TRBV7-2 and J is TRBJ2-3; D is undetermined. CDR1 is SGHTA, CDR2 FQGNSA, per germline. V shed 4 bases and J shed 2 bases, with 4 bases lying between them. The CDR3 extends over 12 amino acids. The CDR3: CASSYYTDTQYF. CDR3 sequence (DNA): TGTGCCAGCAGCTACTACACAGATACGCAGTATTTT.

The V call is TRBV6-1, the J call TRBJ2-7, with 7 bases fitting TRBD1. The CDR3 loop spans 14 amino acids. Germline V gene data show CDR1 as MNHNS and CDR2 as SASEGT. J lost 2 bases, V lost 3 bases, and 4 bases had no gene match. The CDR3 protein is CASSERGQTYEQYF. For the CDR3, the DNA is TGTGCCAGCAGTGAGAGGGGGCAAACCTACGAGCAGTACTTC.

This clone occurred a few times. The J gene is TRBJ1-2, the V gene TRBV4-3; 9 bases line up with TRBD1. Germline CDR1 and CDR2: LGHNA and YSLEER. The CDR3 is made up of 15 amino acids. The V segment lost 0 bases and the J segment 2 bases; nucleotides outside the gene matches: 1. CDR3 sequence reads: CASSQDDRGNYGYTF. For the CDR3, the DNA is TGCGCCAGCAGCCAAGACGACAGGGGGAACTATGGCTACACCTTC.

DNA for the CDR3: TGTGCCAGCAGTGAATATAGCAGGGGCACTGAAGCTTTCTTT. Translating it yields CASSEYSRGTEAFF. The chain is built from TRBV25-1 and TRBJ1-1; a weak D match, TRBD1 (6 bases). Per germline, CDR1 MGHDK and CDR2 SYGVNS. V was trimmed by 0 bases and J by 4 bases, leaving 9 bases between them. This CDR3 has 14 residues.

This clone was picked up a small number of times. CDR3 protein: CASGSSGSKLGEQYF. The CDR3 DNA follows: TGTGCCAGCGGGTCTAGCGGGAGCAAACTCGGGGAGCAGTACTTC. The chain couples TRBV5-4 to TRBJ2-7; TRBD2 matches 10 bases. The germline CDR1 and CDR2 sequences are SGHNT and YYREEE (reference sequence). V shed 7 bases and J 7 bases; nucleotides not matched to a gene: 14. The CDR3 has 15 amino acids.

The V and J genes are TRBV18 and TRBJ2-7; D is uncertain. The V gene lost 3 bases and the J gene lost 0 bases, with 12 bases spanning the gap. Per the germline V gene, CDR1 is KGHSH and CDR2 is LQKENI. This CDR3 has 15 residues. The CDR3 coding sequence is TGTGCCAGCTCACCTCTTCCAGTTTCCTCCTACGAGCAGTACTTC. This codes for CASSPLPVSSYEQYF. Full variable domain (missing parts from reference TRBV18 and TRBJ2-7): NAGVMQNPRHLVRRRGQEARLRCSPMKGHSHVYWYRQLPEEGLKFMVYLQKENIIDESGMPKERFSAEFPKEGPSILRIQQVVRGDSAAYFCASSPLPVSSYEQYFGPGTRLTVT.

J is TRBJ2-7 and V is TRBV28, with a possible D match to TRBD1 (6 bases). The CDR3 consists of 14 residues. V lost 3 bases and J 1 base, leaving 10 bases between the germline ends. Germline V gene data show CDR1 as MDHEN and CDR2 as SYDVKM. This CDR3 reads CASSLQGQSYEQYF. The CDR3 DNA reads TGTGCCAGCAGTTTGCAGGGGCAGTCCTACGAGCAGTACTTC.

The chain is built from TRBV5-4 and TRBJ1-2; the D gene is possibly TRBD1 (6 bases). CDR3 length: 13 residues. Germline V gene sequence: CDR1 SGHNT, CDR2 YYREEE (reference sequence). The germline V and J ends were trimmed by 2 bases and 9 bases, with 14 bases remaining between them. This chain's CDR3 is CASSLARQARYTF. The CDR3, as DNA: TGTGCCAGCAGCTTAGCTCGACAGGCACGCTACACCTTC. The whole variable domain, remainder taken from reference TRBV5-4 and TRBJ1-2, is ETGVTQSPTHLIKTRGQQVTLRCSSQSGHNTVSWYQQALGQGPQFIFQYYREEENGRGNFPPRFSGLQFPNYSSELNVNALELDDSALYLCASSLARQARYTFGSGTRLTVV.

The chain couples TRBV4-2 to TRBJ2-1; 10 bases agree with TRBD2. The CDR3 is made up of 16 amino acids. Looked up from germline, CDR1 is LGHNA and CDR2 is YNFKEQ. Trimming cost V 0 bases and J 6 bases; bases outside gene matches: 5. The CDR3 sequence: CASSQEVAGGPNEQFF. CDR3 DNA: TGTGCCAGCAGCCAAGAAGTAGCGGGAGGCCCCAATGAGCAGTTCTTC.

This chain connects TRBV6-1 to TRBJ1-2, with D hard to call. Germline V gene sequence: CDR1 MNHNS, CDR2 SASEGT. The CDR3 covers 13 residues. Trimming removed 3 bases from V and 4 bases from J, with 9 bases in between. The CDR3 is CASSESTGYGYTF. CDR3 DNA sequence: TGTGCCAGCAGTGAGAGTACCGGCTATGGCTACACCTTC.

The chain joins TRBV5-5 to TRBJ1-3; 7 nucleotides match TRBD1. The CDR3 length is 14 residues. Germline V gene sequence: CDR1 SGHKS, CDR2 YYEKEE (reference sequence). Germline trimming cut 0 bases from V and 4 bases from J; bases unmatched to any gene: 1. CDR3 protein: CASSLGDRGNTIYF. Written as DNA, the CDR3 is TGTGCCAGCAGCTTGGGGGACAGAGGAAACACCATATATTTT.

The chain has TRBV5-4 and TRBJ2-1; 10 nucleotides align to TRBD2. Germline CDR1 reads SGHNT; CDR2 reads YYREEE (reference sequence). CDR3 length equals 15 residues. J was trimmed by 5 bases and V by 1 base; bases with no gene match: 3. CDR3 protein: CASSLLLAGNNEQFF. For the CDR3, the DNA is TGTGCCAGCAGCTTGTTACTAGCGGGAAACAATGAGCAGTTCTTC.

The chain joins TRBV28 to TRBJ1-5; D might be TRBD1 (6 bases). Germline-derived CDR1 and CDR2 are MDHEN and SYDVKM. CDR3 length equals 12 residues. Trimming left V 6 bases short and J 4 bases short, with 7 bases between. The CDR3 here is CASRRGNQPQHF. CDR3 coding DNA: TGTGCCAGCAGAAGGGGGAATCAGCCCCAGCATTTT.

The chain has TRBV10-3 and TRBJ2-2; 8 bases map to TRBD1. This CDR3 spans 13 amino acids. Germline V lookup: CDR1 ENHRY, CDR2 SYGVKD. The junction had 4 bases not matched to a gene; V was cut back by 9 bases and J by 4 bases. The CDR3 loop reads CAISTGGTGELFF. In nucleotides, the CDR3 is TGTGCCATAAGTACAGGGGGCACCGGGGAGCTGTTTTTT.

This chain uses TRBV10-3 with TRBJ1-2; no clear D gene. The germline CDR1 and CDR2 sequences are ENHRY and SYGVKD. This CDR3 region has 14 residues. The V end lost 5 bases, the J end lost 1 base, and 11 bases lay between the germline ends. Written as DNA, the CDR3 is TGTGCCATCAGTCAAGCGACTGATAACTATGGCTACACCTTC. It codes for CAISQATDNYGYTF.

The rearrangement links TRBV7-3 to TRBJ2-7, with 9 positions matching TRBD1. Looked up from germline, CDR1 is SGHTA and CDR2 is FQGTGA. V lost 5 bases, J lost 0 bases, and 5 bases stayed unmatched. The CDR3 contains 15 residues. This chain's CDR3 is CASSLQGAGSYEQYF. The DNA of the CDR3 is TGTGCCAGCAGCCTACAGGGGGCTGGCTCCTACGAGCAGTACTTC.

This clone was counted a single time. The chain employs TRBV7-9 and TRBJ2-3; 11 positions match TRBD2. The CDR3 is 17 residues long. V lost 5 bases and J lost 1; bases outside the gene matches: 8. CDR1 is SEHNR, CDR2 FQNEAQ, per germline (reference sequence). The CDR3 sequence is CASSTGLAGTGTDTQYF. Here the CDR3 DNA reads TGTGCCAGCAGCACAGGACTAGCGGGTACAGGCACAGATACGCAGTATTTT. The whole variable domain, filled in from reference TRBV7-9 and TRBJ2-3, reads DTGVSQNPRHKITKRGQNVTFRCDPISEHNRLYWYRQTLGQGPEFLTYFQNEAQLEKSRLLSDRFSAERPKGSFSTLEIQRTEQGDSAMYLCASSTGLAGTGTDTQYFGPGTRLTVL.

This chain joins TRBV6-1 and TRBJ1-2; D call uncertain. CDR1 is MNHNS, CDR2 SASEGT, per germline. Trimming removed 5 bases from V and 8 bases from J, with 15 bases in between. There are 13 residues in the CDR3. The CDR3 here is CASSSPSTRGYTF. In nucleotides, the CDR3 is TGTGCCAGCAGTTCCCCTTCCACTCGCGGCTACACCTTC.

V gene TRBV2 combines with J gene TRBJ1-1; D is ambiguous. The CDR3 runs 14 residues. The V end lost 1 base, the J end lost 1 base, and 7 bases lay between the germline ends. CDR1 is SNHLY and CDR2 is FYNNEI in the germline V gene. The CDR3 sequence: CASSEDYKNTEAFF. In nucleotides, the CDR3 is TGTGCCAGCAGTGAAGACTACAAGAACACTGAAGCTTTCTTT.

The chain carries TRBV16 and TRBJ1-2, with 9 bases fitting TRBD1. The CDR3 totals 13 residues. From germline, CDR1 is KGHSY and CDR2 FQNENV. The V and J ends lost 5 bases and 6 bases, in that order; junction bases with no gene match: 4. The CDR3, as DNA: TGTGCCAGCAGCAACGACAGGGGGGATGGCTACACCTTC. It specifies CASSNDRGDGYTF.

The chain couples TRBV19 to TRBJ2-7; 8 positions match TRBD1. The junction had 15 bases not matched to a gene; V was cut back by 3 bases and J by 5 bases. In germline, CDR1 is LNHDA, CDR2 SQIVND (reference sequence). The CDR3 has 17 amino acids. CDR3 nucleotide sequence: TGTGCCAGTAGTATGAGGGCCAGGGGGCGTTTCGCTCACGAGCAGTACTTC. Protein product: CASSMRARGRFAHEQYF. Filled out from reference TRBV19 and TRBJ2-7, the complete variable domain reads DGGITQSPKYLFRKEGQNVTLSCEQNLNHDAMYWYRQDPGQGLRLIYYSQIVNDFQKGDIAEGYSVSREKKESFPLTVTSAQKNPTAFYLCASSMRARGRFAHEQYFGPGTRLTVT.

The CDR3: CASSPRGLAGERRETQYF. Written as DNA, the CDR3 is TGTGCCAGCTCACCCAGAGGGCTGGCGGGAGAACGGCGAGAGACCCAGTACTTC. The chain combines TRBV18 with TRBJ2-5; TRBD2 matches 7 bases. The CDR3 runs to 18 residues. Losses at the gene ends were 3 bases for V and 4 bases for J; bases not matched to a gene: 17. Germline-derived CDR1 and CDR2 are KGHSH and LQKENI.

DNA of the CDR3: TGTGCCAGCAGCTTACTTCCCAGCGGGAGGACCGGGGAGCTGTTTTTT. This translates into CASSLLPSGRTGELFF. This sequence joins TRBV11-2 and TRBJ2-2; 9 positions agree with TRBD2. Germline values: CDR1 SGHAT, CDR2 FQNNGV. J gave up 5 bases and V 2 bases, and 6 bases lay outside the gene matches. This CDR3 has 16 residues.

This clone was counted once. The J gene is TRBJ2-3, the V gene TRBV21-1; TRBD2, as called in the table, went unchecked against the DNA. TRBV21-1 is a recognized pseudogene. The CDR3 is made up of 14 amino acids. Here the CDR3 reads CASLRESSTDTQYF. For the CDR3, the DNA is TGTGCCAGCCTACGGGAGTCTAGCACAGATACGCAGTATTTT.

This chain links TRBV18 with TRBJ2-2, with 9 bases that match TRBD2. V lost 1 base, J lost 5 bases, and 8 bases stayed unmatched. CDR1 KGHSH and CDR2 LQKENI come from the germline V gene. There are 17 residues in the CDR3. The CDR3 spells CASSPRGASGKTGELFF. CDR3 in DNA: TGTGCCAGCTCACCACGCGGGGCTAGCGGGAAAACCGGGGAGCTGTTTTTT.

This chain uses TRBV5-1 with TRBJ2-1; the match to TRBD2 covers 12 bases. V lost 2 bases to trimming and J lost 0 bases; unmatched junction nucleotides: 21. The CDR3 sequence is 23 residues long. Germline loops: CDR1 SGHRS, CDR2 YFSETQ. The CDR3 is CASSFSGLAGADPSGSSYNEQFF. The CDR3 DNA sequence: TGCGCCAGCAGCTTTTCGGGACTAGCGGGCGCTGATCCTAGTGGGAGCTCCTACAATGAGCAGTTCTTC.